These 5 T cell receptor beta chains were all obtained from the same sample, sequenced in a study of T cell responses to AZD1222 COVID-19 vaccine. Generated by immunoSEQ multiplex PCR, the TCRdb table keeps only in-frame clones and is missing some. The sample holds some 150,000 clones, around 91% seen once. Here the sequenced sample was peripheral blood, taken on day 0 of AZD1222 vaccination. These receptors came from an adult in good health.

The CDR3 loop reads CATSDQKLASYNEQFF. The CDR3 DNA reads TGTGCCACCAGTGACCAAAAGTTGGCGTCCTACAATGAGCAGTTCTTC. The chain carries TRBV24-1 and TRBJ2-1; D is uncertain. V lost 4 bases to trimming and J lost 1 base, with 13 bases between them. Per germline, CDR1 KGHDR and CDR2 SFDVKD. The CDR3 contains 16 residues.

The chain links TRBV19 to TRBJ1-3; no definite D call. Trimming stripped 6 bases from V and 0 bases from J, with 18 bases between. Per the germline V gene, CDR1 is LNHDA and CDR2 is SQIVND (reference sequence). The CDR3 is 17 residues long. For the CDR3, the DNA is TGTGCCAGTAGAATCGGCCCAAGCGACTACTCTGGAAACACCATATATTTT. Protein sequence: CASRIGPSDYSGNTIYF.

This clone was counted between two and nine times. This chain links TRBV7-6 with TRBJ1-5; 7 bases align to TRBD1. CDR3 size: 15 residues. V was pared by 2 bases and J by 3 bases, with 4 bases of the junction left unmatched. CDR1 and CDR2 (germline): SGHVS, FNYEAQ. The CDR3, as DNA: TGTGCCAGCAGCTTACGACAGGGACTCAATCAGCCCCAGCATTTT. It encodes CASSLRQGLNQPQHF.

V usage is TRBV5-6 and J usage is TRBJ2-1; tentatively, D is TRBD2 (5 bases). The V and J ends lost 2 bases and 6 bases respectively, with 12 bases between them. The CDR3 has 14 amino acids. The V gene's germline CDR1 is SGHDT and CDR2 YYEEEE. CDR3 DNA: TGTGCCAGCAGCTTTGTGGAGGCTTCCAATGAGCAGTTCTTC. This encodes CASSFVEASNEQFF.

The chain combines TRBV29-1 with TRBJ1-1; D unresolved. Germline lookup yields CDR1 SQVTM and CDR2 ANQGSEA. V lost 1 base and J lost 6, with 12 bases in between. This CDR3 is 13 amino acids long. This CDR3 is CSVEGLGIPEAFF. Written as DNA, the CDR3 is TGCAGCGTTGAAGGGTTGGGGATACCTGAAGCTTTCTTT.